Listed below are T cell receptor beta chains from one sample, sequenced in a study of blood T cell repertoires in COVID-19. Measured with immunoSEQ multiplex PCR; TCRdb has only the in-frame clones, and not every one. This repertoire shows more than 200,000 clones, 80% to 90% found once; its top ten account for roughly 2.5%. Sequenced sample: peripheral blood. These receptors were collected from a young man with COVID-19, enrolled during active disease. Each CDR3 is given with its conserved first and last residue. D genes are given only for firm matches.

d_call	v_call	j_call	cdr3_length	cdr3_aa	cdr3_nt
TRBD1	TRBV9	TRBJ1-4	15	CASSVRTGVNEKLFF	TGTGCCAGCAGCGTTCGGACAGGGGTGAATGAAAAACTGTTTTTT
TRBD1	TRBV18	TRBJ1-3	15	CASSPRDRVENTIYF	TGTGCCAGCTCACCTCGGGACAGGGTGGAAAACACCATATATTTT
NA	TRBV7-9	TRBJ1-2	14	CASSRPEGSEGYTF	TGTGCCAGCAGCCGCCCCGAAGGATCGGAGGGCTACACCTTC
TRBD1	TRBV7-2	TRBJ1-2	16	CASSLLYTGTGYGYTF	TGTGCCAGCAGCTTACTATACACCGGGACAGGCTATGGCTACACCTTC
NA	TRBV7-8	TRBJ2-1	15	CASSADSGSYNEQFF	TGTGCCAGCAGCGCAGATAGCGGCTCCTACAATGAGCAGTTCTTC
NA	TRBV28	TRBJ1-2	15	CASSSLGGPHYGYTF	TGTGCCAGCAGTTCCCTGGGGGGACCGCACTATGGCTACACCTTC
NA	TRBV29-1	TRBJ2-7	13	CSVGVDRSYEQYF	TGCAGCGTTGGGGTCGATAGGAGCTACGAGCAGTACTTC
TRBD1	TRBV18	TRBJ1-1	16	CASSRLGQAQGTEAFF	TGTGCCAGCTCGCGTTTAGGACAGGCCCAGGGGACTGAAGCTTTCTTT
NA	TRBV5-1	TRBJ1-5	14	CASSSGGSNQPQHF	TGCGCCAGCAGCTCCGGCGGGAGCAATCAGCCCCAGCATTTT
NA	TRBV11-2	TRBJ2-3	15	CASSPTTTSTDTQYF	TGTGCCAGCAGCCCGACTACAACTAGCACAGATACGCAGTATTTT
NA	TRBV6-2/TRBV6-3	TRBJ1-1	13	CASSYSQVPEAFF	TGTGCCAGCAGTTACTCACAGGTTCCCGAAGCTTTCTTT
TRBD2	TRBV9	TRBJ2-2	17	CASSVPSGRGDTGELFF	TGTGCCAGCAGCGTACCTAGCGGGAGAGGTGACACCGGGGAGCTGTTTTTT
TRBD1	TRBV28	TRBJ2-5	15	CASSSGGLPPETQYF	TGTGCCAGCTCATCAGGGGGCTTGCCTCCAGAGACCCAGTACTTC
TRBD1	TRBV12-5	TRBJ1-5	15	CASGLMDREGQPQHF	TGTGCTAGTGGTTTAATGGACAGGGAGGGGCAGCCCCAGCATTTT
NA	TRBV19	TRBJ1-3	14	CASTKMSSGNTIYF	TGTGCCAGCACCAAGATGAGCTCTGGAAACACCATATATTTT
TRBD1	TRBV18	TRBJ1-1	14	CASSMTGESTEAFF	TGTGCCAGCTCAATGACAGGGGAGAGCACTGAAGCTTTCTTT
NA	TRBV15	TRBJ2-1	17	CATSSPRPGQGNNEQFF	TGTGCCACCAGCAGCCCCAGACCGGGCCAGGGGAACAATGAGCAGTTCTTC
NA	TRBV6-2/TRBV6-3	TRBJ1-2	17	CASSQRGLPIANYGYTF	TGTGCCAGCAGCCAAAGGGGACTGCCGATCGCGAACTATGGCTACACCTTC
TRBD2	TRBV11-2	TRBJ2-1	15	CASSLGGSSYNEQFF	TGTGCCAGCAGCTTAGGCGGGAGCTCCTACAATGAGCAGTTCTTC
NA	TRBV15	TRBJ1-5	14	CASSDRSFNQPQHF	TGTGCCTCCTCCGACAGGAGCTTTAATCAGCCCCAGCATTTT
NA	TRBV7-3	TRBJ2-1	16	CASSLYAGLGGNEQFF	TGTGCCAGCAGCTTATATGCGGGACTCGGGGGTAATGAGCAGTTCTTC
NA	TRBV19	TRBJ2-7	14	CASSMGQSSYEQYF	TGTGCCAGTAGTATGGGGCAGAGCTCCTACGAGCAGTACTTC
TRBD1	TRBV3-1/TRBV3-2	TRBJ1-1	15	CASSPFDRERAEAFF	TGTGCCAGCAGCCCCTTCGACAGGGAGAGAGCTGAAGCTTTCTTT